These 2 T cell receptor beta chains share one sample of origin, sequenced in a study of Ad26.COV2.S vaccination and SARS-CoV-2 variants. TCRdb's table, derived via immunoSEQ multiplex PCR, lists solely in-frame clones and lacks some. The sample has just under 250,000 clones; 70% to 90% are singletons. The treatment was: about 20 received Ad26.COV2.S at low or high dose, single or two shots; about 5 received placebo; per-sample allocation not given. At day 63 after the first vaccine or placebo injection, samples were drawn. This sample comprised peripheral blood, obtained in a trial of Ad26.COV2.S vaccine versus placebo. All receptors derive from a person between 18 and 60 years old who received the Ad26.COV2.S COVID-19 vaccine or a placebo.

CDR3 coding DNA: TGTGCCAGCAGTCCCCTGGGATTTCGGGGGGAGCAGTACTTC. Protein: CASSPLGFRGEQYF. V gene TRBV7-9 combines with J gene TRBJ2-7; D is perhaps TRBD2 (6 bases). Germline-derived CDR1 and CDR2 are SEHNR and FQNEAQ (reference sequence). Trimming pared 6 bases from V and 7 bases from J, leaving 19 bases between. The CDR3 sequence is 14 residues long.

The V and J genes are TRBV2 and TRBJ2-7; the D is unclear. This CDR3 region has 15 residues. V was trimmed by 3 bases and J by 2 bases, leaving 14 bases between them. Germline V lookup: CDR1 SNHLY, CDR2 FYNNEI. The CDR3 protein is CASSEGAASAYEQYF. The CDR3 coding sequence is TGTGCCAGCAGTGAGGGCGCTGCTTCCGCCTACGAGCAGTACTTC.